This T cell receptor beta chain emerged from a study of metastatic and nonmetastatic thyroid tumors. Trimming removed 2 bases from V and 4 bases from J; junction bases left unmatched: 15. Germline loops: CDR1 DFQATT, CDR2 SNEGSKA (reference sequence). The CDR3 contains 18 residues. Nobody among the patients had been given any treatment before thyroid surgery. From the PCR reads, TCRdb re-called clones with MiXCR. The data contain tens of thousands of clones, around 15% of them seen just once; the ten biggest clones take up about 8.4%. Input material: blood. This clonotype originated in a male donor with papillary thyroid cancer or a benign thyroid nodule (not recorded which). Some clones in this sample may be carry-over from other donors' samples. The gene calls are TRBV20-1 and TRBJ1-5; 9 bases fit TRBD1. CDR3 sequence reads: CSARNRQGQGGSNQPQHF. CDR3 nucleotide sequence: TGCAGTGCTAGAAACAGGCAGGGACAGGGAGGTTCAAATCAGCCCCAGCATTTT.